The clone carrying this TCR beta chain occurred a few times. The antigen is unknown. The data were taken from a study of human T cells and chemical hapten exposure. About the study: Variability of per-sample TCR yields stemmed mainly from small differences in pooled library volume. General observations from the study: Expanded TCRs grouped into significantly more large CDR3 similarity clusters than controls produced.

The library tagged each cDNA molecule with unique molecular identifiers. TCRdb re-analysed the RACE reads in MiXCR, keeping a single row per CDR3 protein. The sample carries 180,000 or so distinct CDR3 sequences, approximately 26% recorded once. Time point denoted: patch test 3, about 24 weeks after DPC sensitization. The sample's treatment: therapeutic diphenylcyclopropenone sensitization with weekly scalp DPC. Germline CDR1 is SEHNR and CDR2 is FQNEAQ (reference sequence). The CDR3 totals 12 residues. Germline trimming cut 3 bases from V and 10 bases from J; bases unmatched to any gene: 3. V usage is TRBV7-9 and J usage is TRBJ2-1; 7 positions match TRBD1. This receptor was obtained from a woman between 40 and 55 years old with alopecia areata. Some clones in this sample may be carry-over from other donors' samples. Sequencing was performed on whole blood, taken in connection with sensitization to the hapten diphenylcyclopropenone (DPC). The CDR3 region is CASSFQTGEQFF. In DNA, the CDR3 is TGTGCCAGCAGCTTCCAGACAGGGGAGCAGTTCTTC. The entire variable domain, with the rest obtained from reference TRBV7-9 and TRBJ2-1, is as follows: DTGVSQNPRHKITKRGQNVTFRCDPISEHNRLYWYRQTLGQGPEFLTYFQNEAQLEKSRLLSDRFSAERPKGSFSTLEIQRTEQGDSAMYLCASSFQTGEQFFGPGTRLTVL.